This T cell receptor beta chain was identified in a study of vaccination and CD4 T cells after COVID-19. The treatment: roughly 10-day PBMC culture with coronavirus spike peptide pools or control peptides (ViraFEST assay). Prior to the COVID-19 pandemic (2011-2018), the unexposed donor's CD4+ T cells were collected. Study-level findings and limits: This study had few convalescent patients and no early post-infection samples.

This clonotype was observed a few times. Antigen: not known. Cultured CD4+ T-cell DNA underwent Oncomine TCR Beta short-read sequencing. From the PCR reads, TCRdb called clonotypes with MiXCR, one entry per CDR3 protein. The sample carries 7,500 to 9,500 distinct CDR3 sequences, 30% to 40% recorded once. The length of the CDR3 is 14 residues. The germline V gene has CDR1 MNHEY and CDR2 SVGEGT. The V and J ends lost 0 bases and 4 bases respectively, with 8 bases between them. This TCR came from a human donor in good health. The chain employs TRBV6-2 or TRBV6-3 and TRBJ2-3; D is unclear. Sequencing was performed on CD4+ T cells from blood, cultured in vitro. CDR3 coding DNA: TGTGCCAGCAGTTACTCGATAGCTTCAGATACGCAGTATTTT. As protein: CASSYSIASDTQYF.